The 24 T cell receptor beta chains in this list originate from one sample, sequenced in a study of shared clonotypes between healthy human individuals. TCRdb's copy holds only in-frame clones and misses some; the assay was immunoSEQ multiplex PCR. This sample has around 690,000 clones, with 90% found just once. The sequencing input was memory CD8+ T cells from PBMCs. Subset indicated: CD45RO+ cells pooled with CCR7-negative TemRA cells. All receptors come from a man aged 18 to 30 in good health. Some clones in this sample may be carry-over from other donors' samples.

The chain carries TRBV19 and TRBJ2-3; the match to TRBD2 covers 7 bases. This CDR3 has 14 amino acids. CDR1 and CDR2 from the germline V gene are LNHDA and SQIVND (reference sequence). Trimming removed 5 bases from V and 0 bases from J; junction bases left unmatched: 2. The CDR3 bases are TGTGCCAGTAGTTCGGGGGGTAGCACAGATACGCAGTATTTT. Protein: CASSSGGSTDTQYF.

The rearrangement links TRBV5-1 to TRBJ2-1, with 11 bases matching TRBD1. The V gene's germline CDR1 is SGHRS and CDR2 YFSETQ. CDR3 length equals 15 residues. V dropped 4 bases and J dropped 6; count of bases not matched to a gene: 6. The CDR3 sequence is CASSQRDRGFNEQFF. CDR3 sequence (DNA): TGCGCCAGCAGCCAGCGGGACAGGGGGTTCAATGAGCAGTTCTTC.

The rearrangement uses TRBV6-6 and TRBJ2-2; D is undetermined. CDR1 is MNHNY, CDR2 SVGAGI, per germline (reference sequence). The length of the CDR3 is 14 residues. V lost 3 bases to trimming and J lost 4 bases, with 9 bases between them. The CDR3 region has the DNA TGTGCCAGCAGTTATGTGGTTGGCACCGGGGAGCTGTTTTTT. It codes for CASSYVVGTGELFF.

The CDR3 is CASSRTAGVGYNEQFF. The CDR3 nucleotides read TGCGCCAGCAGCCGTACAGCGGGAGTCGGCTACAATGAGCAGTTCTTC. The chain employs TRBV4-3 and TRBJ2-1; 8 bases match TRBD2. The CDR3 runs to 16 residues. From germline, CDR1 is LGHNA and CDR2 YSLEER. V gave up 4 bases and J gave up 3 bases; unmatched junction bases: 8.

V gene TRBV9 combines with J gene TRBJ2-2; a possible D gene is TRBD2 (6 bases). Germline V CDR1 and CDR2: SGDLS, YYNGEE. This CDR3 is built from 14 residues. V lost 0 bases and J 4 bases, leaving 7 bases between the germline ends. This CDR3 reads CASSVGDSTGELFF. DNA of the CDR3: TGTGCCAGCAGCGTAGGGGACTCCACCGGGGAGCTGTTTTTT.

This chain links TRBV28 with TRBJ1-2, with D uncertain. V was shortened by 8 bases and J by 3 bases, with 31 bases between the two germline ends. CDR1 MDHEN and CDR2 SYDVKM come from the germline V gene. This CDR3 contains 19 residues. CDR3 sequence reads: CASGASALQRPREHYGYTF. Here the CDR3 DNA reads TGTGCCAGCGGTGCCTCCGCCCTACAAAGGCCCCGGGAACACTATGGCTACACCTTC.

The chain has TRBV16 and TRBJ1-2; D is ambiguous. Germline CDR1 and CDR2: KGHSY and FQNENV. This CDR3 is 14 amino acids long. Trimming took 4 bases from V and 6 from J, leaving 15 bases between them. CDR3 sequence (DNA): TGTGCCAGCAGCCTCGCTAGTTTTTCGGATGGCTACACCTTC. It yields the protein CASSLASFSDGYTF.

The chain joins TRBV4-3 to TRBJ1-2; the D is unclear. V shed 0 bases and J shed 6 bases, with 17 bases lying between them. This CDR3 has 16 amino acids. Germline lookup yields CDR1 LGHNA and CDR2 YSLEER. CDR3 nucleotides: TGCGCCAGCAGCCAAGAAGGAGTCGGTGCGGTCGATGGCTACACCTTC. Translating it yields CASSQEGVGAVDGYTF.

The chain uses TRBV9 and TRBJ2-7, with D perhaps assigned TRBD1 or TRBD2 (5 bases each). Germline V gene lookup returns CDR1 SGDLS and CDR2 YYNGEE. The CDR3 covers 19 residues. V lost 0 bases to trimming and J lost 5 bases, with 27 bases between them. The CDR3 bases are TGTGCCAGCAGCGTAGGAGTAAGTGGGACCCCCCTTTTTGGCAACGAGCAGTACTTC. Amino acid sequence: CASSVGVSGTPLFGNEQYF. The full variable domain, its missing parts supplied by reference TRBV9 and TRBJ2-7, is DSGVTQTPKHLITATGQRVTLRCSPRSGDLSVYWYQQSLDQGLQFLIQYYNGEERAKGNILERFSAQQFPDLHSELNLSSLELGDSALYFCASSVGVSGTPLFGNEQYFGPGTRLTVT.

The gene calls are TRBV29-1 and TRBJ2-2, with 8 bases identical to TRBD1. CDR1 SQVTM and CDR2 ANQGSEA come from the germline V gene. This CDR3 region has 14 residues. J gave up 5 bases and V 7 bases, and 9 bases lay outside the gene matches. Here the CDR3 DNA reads TGCAGCGCCTCGACAGGGGTGGATACCGGGGAGCTGTTTTTT. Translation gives CSASTGVDTGELFF.

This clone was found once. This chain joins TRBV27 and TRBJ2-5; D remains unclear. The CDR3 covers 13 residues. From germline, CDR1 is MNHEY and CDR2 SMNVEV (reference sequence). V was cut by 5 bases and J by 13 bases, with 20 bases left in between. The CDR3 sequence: CASSPLLGSWRYF. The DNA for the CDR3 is TGTGCCAGCAGTCCCTTGCTCGGATCTTGGCGGTACTTC.

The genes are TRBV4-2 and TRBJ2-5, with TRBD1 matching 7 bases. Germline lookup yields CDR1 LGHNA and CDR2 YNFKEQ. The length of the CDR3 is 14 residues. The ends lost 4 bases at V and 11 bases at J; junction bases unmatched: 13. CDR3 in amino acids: CASSLGQRDFEQYF. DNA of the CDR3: TGTGCCAGCAGCCTGGGACAGAGAGATTTTGAGCAGTACTTC.

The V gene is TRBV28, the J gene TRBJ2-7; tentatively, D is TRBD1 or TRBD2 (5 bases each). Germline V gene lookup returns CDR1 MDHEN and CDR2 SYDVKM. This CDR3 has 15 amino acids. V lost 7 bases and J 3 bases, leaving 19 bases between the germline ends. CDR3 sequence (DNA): TGTGCCAGCACTCCCCTTGGGACCCGGGACTACGAGCAGTACTTC. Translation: CASTPLGTRDYEQYF.

The CDR3 is CAWSLSEHNEQFF. The CDR3 bases are TGTGCCTGGAGTTTATCTGAGCACAATGAGCAGTTCTTC. The chain has TRBV30 and TRBJ2-1; D gene ambiguous. With 2 bases removed from V and 5 bases from J, the gap between germline ends came to 10 bases. The CDR3 runs to 13 residues. CDR1 GTSNPN and CDR2 SVGIG come from the germline V gene (reference sequence).

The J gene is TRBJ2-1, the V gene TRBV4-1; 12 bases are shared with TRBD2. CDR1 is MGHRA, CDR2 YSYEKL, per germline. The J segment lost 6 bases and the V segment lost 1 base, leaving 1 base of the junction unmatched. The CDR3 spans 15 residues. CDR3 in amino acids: CASSQGGLAGNEQFF. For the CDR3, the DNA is TGCGCCAGCAGCCAAGGGGGACTAGCGGGCAATGAGCAGTTCTTC.

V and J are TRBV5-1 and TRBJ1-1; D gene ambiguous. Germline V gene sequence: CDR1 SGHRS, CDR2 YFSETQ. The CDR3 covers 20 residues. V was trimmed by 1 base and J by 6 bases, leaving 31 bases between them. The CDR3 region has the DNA TGCGCCAGCAGCTTGTTAGGGCCCGTCCAAGGGATTCCAACCATTTCTGAAGCTTTCTTT. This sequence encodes CASSLLGPVQGIPTISEAFF.

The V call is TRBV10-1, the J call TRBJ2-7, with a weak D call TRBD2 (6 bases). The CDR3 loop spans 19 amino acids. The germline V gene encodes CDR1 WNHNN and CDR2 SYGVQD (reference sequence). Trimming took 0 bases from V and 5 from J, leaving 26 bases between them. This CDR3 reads CASSESMRPHPSVENEQYF. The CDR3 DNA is TGCGCCAGCAGTGAGTCGATGCGACCCCACCCTAGCGTGGAAAACGAGCAGTACTTC.

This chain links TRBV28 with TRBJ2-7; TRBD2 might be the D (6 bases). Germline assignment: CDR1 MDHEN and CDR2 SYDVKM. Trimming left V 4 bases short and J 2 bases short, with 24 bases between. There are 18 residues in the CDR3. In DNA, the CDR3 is TGTGCCAGCAGTTATAAGTCCGGGGAGGACCACCCCACCTACGAGCAGTACTTC. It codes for CASSYKSGEDHPTYEQYF.

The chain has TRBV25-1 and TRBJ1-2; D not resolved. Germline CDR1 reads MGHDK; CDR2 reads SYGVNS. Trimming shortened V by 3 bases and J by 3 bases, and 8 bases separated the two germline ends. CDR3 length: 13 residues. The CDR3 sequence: CASSDNLDYGYTF. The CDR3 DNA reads TGTGCCAGCAGTGATAATTTGGACTATGGCTACACCTTC.

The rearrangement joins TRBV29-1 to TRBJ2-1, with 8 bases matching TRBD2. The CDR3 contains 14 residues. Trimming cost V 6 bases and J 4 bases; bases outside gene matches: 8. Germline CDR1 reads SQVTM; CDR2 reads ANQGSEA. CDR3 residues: CSVPTSGLYNEQFF. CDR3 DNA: TGCAGCGTGCCCACTAGCGGACTTTACAATGAGCAGTTCTTC.

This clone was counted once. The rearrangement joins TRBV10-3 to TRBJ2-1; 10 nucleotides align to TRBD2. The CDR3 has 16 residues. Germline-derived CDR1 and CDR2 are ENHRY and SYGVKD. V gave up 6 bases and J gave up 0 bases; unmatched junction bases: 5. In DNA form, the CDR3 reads TGTGCCATCAGGTCCCTAGCGGGAGCCTCCTACAATGAGCAGTTCTTC. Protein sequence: CAIRSLAGASYNEQFF.

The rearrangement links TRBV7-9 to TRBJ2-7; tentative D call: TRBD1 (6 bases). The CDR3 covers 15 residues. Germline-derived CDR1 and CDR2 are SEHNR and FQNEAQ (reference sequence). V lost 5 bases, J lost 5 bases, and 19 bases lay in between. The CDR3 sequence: CASSIEGGESHEQYF. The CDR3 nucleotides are TGTGCCAGCAGCATTGAAGGGGGAGAATCTCACGAGCAGTACTTC.

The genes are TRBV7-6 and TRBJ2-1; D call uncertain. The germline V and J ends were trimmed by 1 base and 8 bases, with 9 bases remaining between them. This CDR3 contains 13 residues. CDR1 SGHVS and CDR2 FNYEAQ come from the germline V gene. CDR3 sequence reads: CASSLVRGDEQFF. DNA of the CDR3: TGTGCCAGCAGCTTAGTCCGAGGCGATGAGCAGTTCTTC.

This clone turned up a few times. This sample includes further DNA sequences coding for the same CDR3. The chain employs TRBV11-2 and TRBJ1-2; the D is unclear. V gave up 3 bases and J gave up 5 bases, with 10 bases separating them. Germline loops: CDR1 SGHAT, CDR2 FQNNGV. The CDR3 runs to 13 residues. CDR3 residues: CASSLGSLYGYTF. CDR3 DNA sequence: TGTGCCAGCAGCTTGGGTTCACTTTATGGCTACACCTTC.